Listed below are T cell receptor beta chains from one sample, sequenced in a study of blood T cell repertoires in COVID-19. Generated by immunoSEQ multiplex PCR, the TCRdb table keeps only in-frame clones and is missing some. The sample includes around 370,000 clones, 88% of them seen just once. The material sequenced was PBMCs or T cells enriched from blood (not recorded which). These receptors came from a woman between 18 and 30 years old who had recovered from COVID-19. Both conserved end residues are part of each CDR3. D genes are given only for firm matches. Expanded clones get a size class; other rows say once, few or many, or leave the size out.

CDR3nt: TGTGCCAGCAGTGAAGGGGCGGGGGCGGCCTACAATGAGCAGTTCTTC
CDR3aa: CASSEGAGAAYNEQFF
v_gene: TRBV6-1
j_gene: TRBJ2-1
abundance: -
d_gene: -

CDR3nt: TGTGCCAGCAGCTTACCGGGAGACACTGAAGCTTTCTTT
CDR3aa: CASSLPGDTEAFF
v_gene: TRBV11-2
j_gene: TRBJ1-1
abundance: -
d_gene: -

CDR3nt: TGTGCCAGCAGTTACTCTAGCGGGGGTAGCACAGATACGCAGTATTTT
CDR3aa: CASSYSSGGSTDTQYF
v_gene: TRBV6-5
j_gene: TRBJ2-3
abundance: once
d_gene: TRBD2

CDR3nt: TGTGCCAGCAGCTTATCTCCGGGTCCTGAGCAGTTCTTC
CDR3aa: CASSLSPGPEQFF
v_gene: TRBV7-3
j_gene: TRBJ2-1
abundance: -
d_gene: -

CDR3nt: TGTGCCATCAGTGAGTCCGAGGCGTCTAATGAAAAACTGTTTTTT
CDR3aa: CAISESEASNEKLFF
v_gene: TRBV10-3
j_gene: TRBJ1-4
abundance: -
d_gene: -

CDR3nt: TGTGCCTGGAGATTGACGGGAAACGTCTACGAGCAGTACTTC
CDR3aa: CAWRLTGNVYEQYF
v_gene: TRBV30
j_gene: TRBJ2-7
abundance: -
d_gene: -

CDR3nt: TGTGCCAGCAGCCCGGACGGACTCCGGACAGATACGCAGTATTTT
CDR3aa: CASSPDGLRTDTQYF
v_gene: TRBV7-3
j_gene: TRBJ2-3
abundance: -
d_gene: -

CDR3nt: TGTGCCTGGAGTATGACGGGGACTAACTATGGCTACACCTTC
CDR3aa: CAWSMTGTNYGYTF
v_gene: TRBV30
j_gene: TRBJ1-2
abundance: -
d_gene: -

CDR3nt: TGTGCCAGCGAGGGGAGACAGGGATTCTATGGCTACACCTTC
CDR3aa: CASEGRQGFYGYTF
v_gene: TRBV28
j_gene: TRBJ1-2
abundance: -
d_gene: TRBD1

CDR3nt: TGTGCCAGCAGCTTAGGCGGGACGGTAACCTACGAGCAGTACTTC
CDR3aa: CASSLGGTVTYEQYF
v_gene: TRBV7-9
j_gene: TRBJ2-7
abundance: -
d_gene: -

CDR3nt: TGTGCCAGCAGCTCTCCTTCGGACAGACGATACTACAATGAGCAGTTCTTC
CDR3aa: CASSSPSDRRYYNEQFF
v_gene: TRBV7-9
j_gene: TRBJ2-1
abundance: few
d_gene: -

CDR3nt: TGTGCCAGCAGCTCCCCCGCGGGGGGAAGCGGGGAGAATACGCAGTATTTT
CDR3aa: CASSSPAGGSGENTQYF
v_gene: TRBV11-3
j_gene: TRBJ2-3
abundance: -
d_gene: TRBD2

CDR3nt: TGTGCCAGTAGTATCCCGGGACAGGGGAAGGGCTACACCTTC
CDR3aa: CASSIPGQGKGYTF
v_gene: TRBV19
j_gene: TRBJ1-2
abundance: -
d_gene: TRBD1

CDR3nt: TGTGCCTGGAATGACAGGGCGGGGGAGACCCAGTACTTC
CDR3aa: CAWNDRAGETQYF
v_gene: TRBV30
j_gene: TRBJ2-5
abundance: -
d_gene: -

CDR3nt: TGTGCCAGCAGCCAAGGACACAGCTCTGGAAACACCATATATTTT
CDR3aa: CASSQGHSSGNTIYF
v_gene: TRBV14
j_gene: TRBJ1-3
abundance: -
d_gene: -

CDR3nt: TGTGCCAGCAGTGAGTACAGGGCGAGCTCCTATAATTCACCCCTCCACTTT
CDR3aa: CASSEYRASSYNSPLHF
v_gene: TRBV6-1
j_gene: TRBJ1-6
abundance: -
d_gene: -

CDR3nt: TGTGCCAGCAGGCGGGGAGGTGAAGAGACCCAGTACTTC
CDR3aa: CASRRGGEETQYF
v_gene: TRBV2
j_gene: TRBJ2-5
abundance: -
d_gene: -

CDR3nt: TGTGCCAGCGCTAACGACAGGGCCCTTGGGGAGCAGTTCTTC
CDR3aa: CASANDRALGEQFF
v_gene: TRBV9
j_gene: TRBJ2-1
abundance: -
d_gene: TRBD1

CDR3nt: TGTGCCATCACCTCCGGGACTAGCGGGGGCTACGAGCAGTACTTC
CDR3aa: CAITSGTSGGYEQYF
v_gene: TRBV10-3
j_gene: TRBJ2-7
abundance: -
d_gene: TRBD2

CDR3nt: TGTGCCAGCAGCGGAGACACGTACGAGCAGTACTTC
CDR3aa: CASSGDTYEQYF
v_gene: TRBV9
j_gene: TRBJ2-7
abundance: -
d_gene: -

CDR3nt: TGTGCCTGGAGCTGGGGGGTCGAGGAGGCTGAAGCTTTCTTT
CDR3aa: CAWSWGVEEAEAFF
v_gene: TRBV30
j_gene: TRBJ1-1
abundance: -
d_gene: -

CDR3nt: TGTGCCAGCAGCGTAGGGGCACTAGCGGGGGGGGCTCAAGAGACCCAGTACTTC
CDR3aa: CASSVGALAGGAQETQYF
v_gene: TRBV9
j_gene: TRBJ2-5
abundance: -
d_gene: TRBD2

CDR3nt: TGTGCCTGGAGAGAATCCGGGACAGGTGCTGAAGCTTTCTTT
CDR3aa: CAWRESGTGAEAFF
v_gene: TRBV30
j_gene: TRBJ1-1
abundance: few
d_gene: TRBD1

CDR3nt: TGTGCCAGCAGCGTAGGGGGGGGTGAGAGGCCCCAGCATTTT
CDR3aa: CASSVGGGERPQHF
v_gene: TRBV9
j_gene: TRBJ1-5
abundance: -
d_gene: -

CDR3nt: TGTGCCATCAGTATCGACCAAGAGACCCAGTACTTC
CDR3aa: CAISIDQETQYF
v_gene: TRBV10-3
j_gene: TRBJ2-5
abundance: -
d_gene: -

CDR3nt: TGTGCCAGCAGATCGAACTATGGCTACACCTTC
CDR3aa: CASRSNYGYTF
v_gene: TRBV28
j_gene: TRBJ1-2
abundance: -
d_gene: -

CDR3nt: TGTGCCAGCAGCTTGAAGCCGGGACACGCCAGCAATCAGCCCCAGCATTTT
CDR3aa: CASSLKPGHASNQPQHF
v_gene: TRBV5-5
j_gene: TRBJ1-5
abundance: -
d_gene: -

CDR3nt: TGTGCCAGCACCAGGGGTCGCACAGATACGCAGTATTTT
CDR3aa: CASTRGRTDTQYF
v_gene: TRBV6-5
j_gene: TRBJ2-3
abundance: once
d_gene: -

CDR3nt: TGTGCCAGCTCAGTTTCCTACGAGCAGTACTTC
CDR3aa: CASSVSYEQYF
v_gene: TRBV2
j_gene: TRBJ2-7
abundance: -
d_gene: -

CDR3nt: TGTGCCAGCAGTTTATCTGTCAGGGGGCTCAATCAGCCCCAGCATTTT
CDR3aa: CASSLSVRGLNQPQHF
v_gene: TRBV27
j_gene: TRBJ1-5
abundance: -
d_gene: TRBD1